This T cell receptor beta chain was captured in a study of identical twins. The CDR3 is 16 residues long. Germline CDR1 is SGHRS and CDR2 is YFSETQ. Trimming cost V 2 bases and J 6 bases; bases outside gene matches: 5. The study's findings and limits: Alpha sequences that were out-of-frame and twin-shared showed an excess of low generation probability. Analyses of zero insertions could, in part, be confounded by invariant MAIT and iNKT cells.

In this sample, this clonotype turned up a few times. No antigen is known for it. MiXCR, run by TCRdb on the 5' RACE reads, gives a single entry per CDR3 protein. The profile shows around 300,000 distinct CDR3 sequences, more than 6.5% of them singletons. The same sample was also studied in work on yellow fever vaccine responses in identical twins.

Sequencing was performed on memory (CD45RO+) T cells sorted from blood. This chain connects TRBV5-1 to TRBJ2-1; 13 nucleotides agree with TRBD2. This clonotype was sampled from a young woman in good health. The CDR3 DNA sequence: TGCGCCAGCAGCTTAACTAGCGGGGGGGCGGGCAATGAGCAGTTCTTC. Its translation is CASSLTSGGAGNEQFF. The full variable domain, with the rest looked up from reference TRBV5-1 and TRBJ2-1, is KAGVTQTPRYLIKTRGQQVTLSCSPISGHRSVSWYQQTPGQGLQFLFEYFSETQRNKGNFPGRFSGRQFSNSRSEMNVSTLELGDSALYLCASSLTSGGAGNEQFFGPGTRLTVL.